This entry lists 5 T cell receptor beta chains sequenced from one sample in a study of T cell clonality in common variable immunodeficiency. Study-level findings and limits: Fewer deletions and N-nucleotide insertions were reportedly seen in common variable immunodeficiency TCR beta sequences.

Libraries were prepared by immunoSEQ multiplex PCR; TCRdb keeps only in-frame clonotypes and omits some of them. There are 30,000 to 40,000 clones in the sample, none observed a single time. Their target antigens are unknown. Sequenced: peripheral blood mononuclear cells. The source of these receptors is a human donor with common variable immunodeficiency.

This clone was detected ten times or more. The read finishes 3 residues shy of the CDR3 end, and the germline J gene is used to complete it. The V gene is TRBV5-1, the J gene TRBJ2-3, with TRBD2 identical over 11 bases. The trim removed 4 bases at V and 3 bases at J, leaving 4 bases unmatched. The CDR3 is 15 residues long. Germline lookup yields CDR1 SGHRS and CDR2 YFSETQ. The CDR3 here is CASSTGLAATDTQYF. CDR3 DNA, as far as it was read: TGCGCCAGCAGCACGGGACTAGCGGCGACAGATACG. The whole variable domain, remainder taken from reference TRBV5-1 and TRBJ2-3, is KAGVTQTPRYLIKTRGQQVTLSCSPISGHRSVSWYQQTPGQGLQFLFEYFSETQRNKGNFPGRFSGRQFSNSRSEMNVSTLELGDSALYLCASSTGLAATDTQYFGPGTRLTVL.

In its sample, this clone was seen many times. CDR3 in amino acids: CASIPRGYNEQFF. The CDR3 DNA, read in part, is TGTGCCAGTATCCCCCGGGGCTACAATGAG. The V call is TRBV19, the J call TRBJ2-1; D may be TRBD2 (5 bases). The CDR3 extends 3 residues past the end of the read, so its final part is completed from the germline J gene. The CDR3 runs to 13 residues. CDR1 LNHDA and CDR2 SQIVND come from the germline V gene (reference sequence). V gave up 7 bases and J gave up 3 bases, with 10 bases separating them.

About this clone itself: The CDR3 goes on 3 residues after the read ends, and that part is filled in from the germline J gene. The chain uses TRBV2 and TRBJ2-3; 9 nucleotides align to TRBD2. Trimming removed 1 base from V and 2 bases from J; junction bases left unmatched: 4. The CDR3 spans 16 residues. Germline-derived CDR1 and CDR2 are SNHLY and FYNNEI. The CDR3 spells CASSEGAGGFTDTQYF. The CDR3 bases that were read are TGTGCCAGCAGTGAAGGGGCGGGGGGGTTCACAGATACG.

This clone showed up just a few times. CDR3 loop: CASKAPDTQYF. The sequenced CDR3 bases are TGTGCCAGCAAAGCCCCAGATACG. The chain uses TRBV2 and TRBJ2-3; no reliable D call. The sequenced fragment ends 3 residues before the CDR3 boundary, so the rest is inferred from the germline J gene. Per germline, CDR1 SNHLY and CDR2 FYNNEI. Trimming left V 7 bases short and J 4 bases short, with 6 bases between. The CDR3 runs to 11 residues.

Ten or more counts support this clone. The DNA ends 3 residues before the CDR3 does, and the rest of the CDR3 is filled in from the germline J gene. The J gene is TRBJ2-5, the V gene TRBV29-1; 13 positions match TRBD2. The germline V gene encodes CDR1 SQVTM and CDR2 ANQGSEA. After removal of 3 bases from V and 4 bases from J, the junction contained 5 bases not matched to a gene. The CDR3 covers 15 residues. CDR3 bases read: TGCAGCGTTGACCTCACTAGCGGGGGGGCAGAGACC. Its translation is CSVDLTSGGAET. The full CDR3 protein is CSVDLTSGGAETQYF.